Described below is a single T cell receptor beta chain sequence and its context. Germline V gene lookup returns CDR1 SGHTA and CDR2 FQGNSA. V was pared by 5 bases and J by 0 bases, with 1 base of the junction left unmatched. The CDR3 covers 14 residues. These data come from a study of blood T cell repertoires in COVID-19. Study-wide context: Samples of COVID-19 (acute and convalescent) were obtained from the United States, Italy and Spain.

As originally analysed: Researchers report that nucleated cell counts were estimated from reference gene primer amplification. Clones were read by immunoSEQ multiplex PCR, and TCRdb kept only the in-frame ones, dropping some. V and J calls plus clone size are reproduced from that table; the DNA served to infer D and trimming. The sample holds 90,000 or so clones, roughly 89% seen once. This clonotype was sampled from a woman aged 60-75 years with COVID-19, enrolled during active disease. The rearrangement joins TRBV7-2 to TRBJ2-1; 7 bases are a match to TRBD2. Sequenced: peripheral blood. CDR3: CASSRGGSYNEQFF. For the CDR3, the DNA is TGTGCCAGCAGCCGCGGGGGCTCCTACAATGAGCAGTTCTTC.